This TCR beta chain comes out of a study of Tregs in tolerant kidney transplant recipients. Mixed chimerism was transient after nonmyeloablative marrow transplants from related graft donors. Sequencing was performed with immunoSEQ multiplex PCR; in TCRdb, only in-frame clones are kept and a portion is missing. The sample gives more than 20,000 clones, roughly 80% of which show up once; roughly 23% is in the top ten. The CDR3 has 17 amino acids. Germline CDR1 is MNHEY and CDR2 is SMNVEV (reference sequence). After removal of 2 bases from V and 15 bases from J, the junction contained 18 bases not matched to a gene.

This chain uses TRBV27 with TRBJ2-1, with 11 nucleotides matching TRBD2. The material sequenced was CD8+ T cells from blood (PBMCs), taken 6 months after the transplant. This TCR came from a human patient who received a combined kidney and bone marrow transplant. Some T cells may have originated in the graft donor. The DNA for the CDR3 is TGTGCCAGCAGTTTACTTGGGGGGTGGGGTAGCGGGAGGGCCCCGTTCTTC. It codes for CASSLLGGWGSGRAPFF.